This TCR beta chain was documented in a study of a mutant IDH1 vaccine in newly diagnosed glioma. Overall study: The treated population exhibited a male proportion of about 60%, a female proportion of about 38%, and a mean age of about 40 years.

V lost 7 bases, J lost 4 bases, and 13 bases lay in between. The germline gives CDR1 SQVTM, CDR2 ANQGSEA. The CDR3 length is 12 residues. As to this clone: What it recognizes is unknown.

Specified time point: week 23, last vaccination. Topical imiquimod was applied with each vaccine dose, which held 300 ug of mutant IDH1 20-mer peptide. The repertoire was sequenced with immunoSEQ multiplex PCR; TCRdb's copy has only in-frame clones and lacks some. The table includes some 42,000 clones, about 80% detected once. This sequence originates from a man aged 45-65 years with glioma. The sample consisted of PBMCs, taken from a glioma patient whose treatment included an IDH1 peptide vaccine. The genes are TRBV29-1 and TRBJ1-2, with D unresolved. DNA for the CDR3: TGCAGCGCCCAGGAGGGAACCTATGGCTACACCTTC. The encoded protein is CSAQEGTYGYTF.